The clone carrying this TCR beta chain was observed a single time. Germline CDR1 reads SGHDN; CDR2 reads FVKESK. The CDR3 is made up of 13 amino acids. The V segment lost 5 bases and the J segment 7 bases; nucleotides outside the gene matches: 7. The record originates from a study of blood T cell repertoires in COVID-19. This table comes from immunoSEQ multiplex PCR, and its TCRdb copy is limited to in-frame clones, with some not included. Of 400,000 to 450,000 clones in the sample, 75% to 90% were seen once. Participants, roughly 18 to 90 years old, spanned some 23 US areas. Sequencing used PBMCs or T cells enriched from blood (not recorded which). The sequence derives from a man in his thirties or forties who had recovered from COVID-19. The rearrangement uses TRBV14 and TRBJ1-2; 7 nucleotides match TRBD1. CDR3 nucleotides: TGTGCCAGCAGCGTGGACAGGCTCCTTGGCTACACCTTC. Residues: CASSVDRLLGYTF.